This T cell receptor (beta chain) originates from a study of blood T cell repertoires in COVID-19. Whole-study context: Acute-phase and convalescent COVID-19 samples originated in the United States, Italy and Spain. From T cells, B-cell-depleted T cells, or PBMCs came the material, which was cDNA or gDNA.

This clone was recorded once. Per the germline V gene, CDR1 is SGHAT and CDR2 is FQNNGV. V was trimmed by 5 bases and J by 4 bases, leaving 6 bases between them. The CDR3 contains 11 residues. In the authors' methods: It was from reference gene primer amplification that nucleated cell counts were estimated. Profiled with immunoSEQ multiplex PCR; TCRdb holds only in-frame clones, not every one. V, J and clone size were drawn from that table, and D and trimming were deduced from the DNA. The table has 250,000 to 300,000 clones, around 83% seen once; the top ten hold about 3.6%. The rearrangement links TRBV11-2 to TRBJ2-7, with D unclear. The origin of this receptor is a man between 18 and 35 years old with active or convalescent COVID-19. The material sequenced was peripheral blood. The CDR3 bases are TGTGCCAGCAGCCCCCGGTACGAGCAGTACTTC. Amino acid sequence: CASSPRYEQYF.